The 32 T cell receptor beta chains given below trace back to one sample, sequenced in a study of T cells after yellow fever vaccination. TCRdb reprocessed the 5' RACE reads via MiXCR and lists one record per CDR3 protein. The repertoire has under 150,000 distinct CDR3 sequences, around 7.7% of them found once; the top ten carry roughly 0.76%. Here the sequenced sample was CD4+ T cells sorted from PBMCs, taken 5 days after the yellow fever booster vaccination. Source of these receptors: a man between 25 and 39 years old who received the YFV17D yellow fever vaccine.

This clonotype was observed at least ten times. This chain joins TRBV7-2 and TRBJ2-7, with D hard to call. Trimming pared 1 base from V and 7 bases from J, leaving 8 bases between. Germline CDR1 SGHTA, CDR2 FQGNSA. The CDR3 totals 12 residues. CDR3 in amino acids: CASSLDSREQYF. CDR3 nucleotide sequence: TGTGCCAGCAGCTTAGACTCGAGGGAGCAGTACTTC.

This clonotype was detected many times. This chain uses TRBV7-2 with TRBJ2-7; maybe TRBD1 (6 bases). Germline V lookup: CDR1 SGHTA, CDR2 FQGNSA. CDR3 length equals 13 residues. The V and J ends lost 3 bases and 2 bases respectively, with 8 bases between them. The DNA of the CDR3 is TGTGCCAGCAGCTTGGACAGAGCCTACGAGCAGTACTTC. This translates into CASSLDRAYEQYF.

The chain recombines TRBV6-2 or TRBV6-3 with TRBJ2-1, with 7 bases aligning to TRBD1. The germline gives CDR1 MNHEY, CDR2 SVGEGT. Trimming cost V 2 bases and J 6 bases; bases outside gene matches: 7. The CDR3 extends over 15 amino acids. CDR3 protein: CASSYPGAGGNEQFF. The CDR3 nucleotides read TGTGCCAGCAGTTACCCCGGAGCAGGGGGCAATGAGCAGTTCTTC.

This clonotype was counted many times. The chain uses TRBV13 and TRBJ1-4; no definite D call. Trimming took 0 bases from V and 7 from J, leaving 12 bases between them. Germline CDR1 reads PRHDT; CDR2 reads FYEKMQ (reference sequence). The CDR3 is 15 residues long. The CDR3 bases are TGTGCCAGCAGCTTAGGTGCAGGCCAAGGTGAAAAACTGTTTTTT. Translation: CASSLGAGQGEKLFF. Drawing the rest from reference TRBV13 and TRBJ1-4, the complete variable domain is AAGVIQSPRHLIKEKRETATLKCYPIPRHDTVYWYQQGPGQDPQFLISFYEKMQSDKGSIPDRFSAQQFSDYHSELNMSSLELGDSALYFCASSLGAGQGEKLFFGSGTQLSVL.

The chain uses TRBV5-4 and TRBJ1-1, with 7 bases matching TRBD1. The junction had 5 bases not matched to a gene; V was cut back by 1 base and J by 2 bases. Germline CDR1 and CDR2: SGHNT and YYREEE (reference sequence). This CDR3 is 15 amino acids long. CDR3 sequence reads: CASSLQDRPNTEAFF. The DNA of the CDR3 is TGTGCCAGCAGCTTGCAGGACAGGCCAAACACTGAAGCTTTCTTT.

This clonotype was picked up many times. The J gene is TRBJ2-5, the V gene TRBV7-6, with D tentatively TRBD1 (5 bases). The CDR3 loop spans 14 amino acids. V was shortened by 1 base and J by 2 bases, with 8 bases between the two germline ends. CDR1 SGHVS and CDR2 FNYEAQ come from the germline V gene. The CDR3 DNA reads TGTGCCAGCAGCTTAGGACAGACACAAGAGACCCAGTACTTC. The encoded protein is CASSLGQTQETQYF. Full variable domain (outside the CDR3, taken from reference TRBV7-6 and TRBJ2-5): GAGVSQSPRYKVTKRGQDVALRCDPISGHVSLYWYRQALGQGPEFLTYFNYEAQQDKSGLPNDRFSAERPEGSISTLTIQRTEQRDSAMYRCASSLGQTQETQYFGPGTRLLVL.

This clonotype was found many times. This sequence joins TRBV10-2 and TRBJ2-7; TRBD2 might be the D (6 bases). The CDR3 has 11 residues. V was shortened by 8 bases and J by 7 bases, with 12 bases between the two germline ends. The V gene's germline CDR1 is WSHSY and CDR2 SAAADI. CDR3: CASGGLREQYF. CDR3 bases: TGCGCCAGCGGGGGGTTACGGGAGCAGTACTTC.

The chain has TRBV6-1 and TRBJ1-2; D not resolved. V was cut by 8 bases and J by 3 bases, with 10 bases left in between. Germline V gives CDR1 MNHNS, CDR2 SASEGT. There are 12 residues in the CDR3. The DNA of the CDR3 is TGTGCCAGCCTTAAAAGGGACTATGGCTACACCTTC. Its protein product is CASLKRDYGYTF.

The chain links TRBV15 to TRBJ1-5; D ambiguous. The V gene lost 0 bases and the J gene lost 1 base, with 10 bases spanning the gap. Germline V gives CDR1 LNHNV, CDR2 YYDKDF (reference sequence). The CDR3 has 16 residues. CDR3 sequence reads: CATSREAPGSNQPQHF. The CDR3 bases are TGTGCCACCAGCAGAGAGGCTCCAGGCAGCAATCAGCCCCAGCATTTT. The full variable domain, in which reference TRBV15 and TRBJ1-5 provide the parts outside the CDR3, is DAMVIQNPRYQVTQFGKPVTLSCSQTLNHNVMYWYQQKSSQAPKLLFHYYDKDFNNEADTPDNFQSRRPNTSFCFLDIRSPGLGDTAMYLCATSREAPGSNQPQHFGDGTRLSIL.

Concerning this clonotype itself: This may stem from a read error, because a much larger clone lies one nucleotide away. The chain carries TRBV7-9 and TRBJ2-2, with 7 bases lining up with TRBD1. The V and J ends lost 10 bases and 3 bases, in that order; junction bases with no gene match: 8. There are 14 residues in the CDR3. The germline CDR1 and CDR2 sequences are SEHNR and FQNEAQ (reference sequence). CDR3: CAISRDSDTGELFF. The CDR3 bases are TGTGCCATTTCCCGGGACAGTGACACCGGGGAGCTGTTTTTT.

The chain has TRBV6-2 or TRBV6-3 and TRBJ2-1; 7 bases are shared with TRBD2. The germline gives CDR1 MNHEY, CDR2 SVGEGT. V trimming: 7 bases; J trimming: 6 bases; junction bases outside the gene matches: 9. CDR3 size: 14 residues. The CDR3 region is CASNVGGRSNEQFF. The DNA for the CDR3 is TGTGCCAGCAATGTCGGCGGGAGAAGCAATGAGCAGTTCTTC.

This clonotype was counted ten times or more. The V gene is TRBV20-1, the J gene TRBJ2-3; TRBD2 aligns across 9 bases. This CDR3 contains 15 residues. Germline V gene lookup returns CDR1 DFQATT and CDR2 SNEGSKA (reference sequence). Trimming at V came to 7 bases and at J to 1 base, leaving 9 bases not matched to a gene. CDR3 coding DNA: TGCAGTGGTAGCGGGGGAGGTAGCGGCACAGATACGCAGTATTTT. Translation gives CSGSGGGSGTDTQYF.

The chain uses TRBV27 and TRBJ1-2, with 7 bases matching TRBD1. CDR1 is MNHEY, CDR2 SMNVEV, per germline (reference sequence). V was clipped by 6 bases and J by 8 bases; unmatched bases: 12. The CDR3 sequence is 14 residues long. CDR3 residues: CASRKTGTDRGYTF. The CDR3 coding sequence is TGTGCCAGCAGAAAAACCGGGACAGATAGAGGCTACACCTTC.

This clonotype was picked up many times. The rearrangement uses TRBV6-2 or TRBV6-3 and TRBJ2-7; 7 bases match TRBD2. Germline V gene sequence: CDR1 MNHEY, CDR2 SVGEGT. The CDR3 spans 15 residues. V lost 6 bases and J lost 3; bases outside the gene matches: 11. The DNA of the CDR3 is TGTGCCAGCAGCTCTCCCCCGACGGGAGGCTACGAGCAGTACTTC. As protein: CASSSPPTGGYEQYF.

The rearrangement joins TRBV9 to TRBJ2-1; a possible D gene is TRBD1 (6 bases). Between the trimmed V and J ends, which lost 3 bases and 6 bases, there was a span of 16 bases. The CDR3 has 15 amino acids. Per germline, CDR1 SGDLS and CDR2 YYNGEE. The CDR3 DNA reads TGTGCCAGCAGCGCCGGGACACAAGGCTTCAATGAGCAGTTCTTC. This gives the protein CASSAGTQGFNEQFF. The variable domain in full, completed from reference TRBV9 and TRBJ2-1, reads DSGVTQTPKHLITATGQRVTLRCSPRSGDLSVYWYQQSLDQGLQFLIQYYNGEERAKGNILERFSAQQFPDLHSELNLSSLELGDSALYFCASSAGTQGFNEQFFGPGTRLTVL.

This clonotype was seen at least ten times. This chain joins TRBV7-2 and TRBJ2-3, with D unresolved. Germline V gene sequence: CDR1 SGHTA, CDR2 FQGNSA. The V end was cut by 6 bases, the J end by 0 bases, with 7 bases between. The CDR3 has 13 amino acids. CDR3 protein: CASRFPSTDTQYF. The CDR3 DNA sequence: TGTGCCAGCAGATTCCCTAGCACAGATACGCAGTATTTT.

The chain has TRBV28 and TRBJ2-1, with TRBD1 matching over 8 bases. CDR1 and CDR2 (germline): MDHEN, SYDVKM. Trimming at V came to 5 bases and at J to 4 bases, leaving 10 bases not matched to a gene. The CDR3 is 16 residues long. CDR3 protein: CASSAPGGAAYNEQFF. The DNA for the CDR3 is TGTGCCAGCAGTGCCCCAGGGGGCGCGGCTTACAATGAGCAGTTCTTC. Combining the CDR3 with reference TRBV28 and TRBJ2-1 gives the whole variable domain DVKVTQSSRYLVKRTGEKVFLECVQDMDHENMFWYRQDPGLGLRLIYFSYDVKMKEKGDIPEGYSVSREKKERFSLILESASTNQTSMYLCASSAPGGAAYNEQFFGPGTRLTVL.

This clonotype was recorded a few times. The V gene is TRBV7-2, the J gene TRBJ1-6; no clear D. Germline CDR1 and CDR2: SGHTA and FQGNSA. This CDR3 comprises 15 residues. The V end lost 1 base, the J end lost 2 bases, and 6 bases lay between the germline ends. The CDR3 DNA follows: TGTGCCAGCAGCTTAGGAGGCGCCTATAATTCACCCCTCCACTTT. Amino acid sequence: CASSLGGAYNSPLHF. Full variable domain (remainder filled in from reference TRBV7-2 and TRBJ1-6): GAGVSQSPSNKVTEKGKDVELRCDPISGHTALYWYRQSLGQGLEFLIYFQGNSAPDKSGLPSDRFSAERTGGSVSTLTIQRTQQEDSAVYLCASSLGGAYNSPLHFGNGTRLTVT.

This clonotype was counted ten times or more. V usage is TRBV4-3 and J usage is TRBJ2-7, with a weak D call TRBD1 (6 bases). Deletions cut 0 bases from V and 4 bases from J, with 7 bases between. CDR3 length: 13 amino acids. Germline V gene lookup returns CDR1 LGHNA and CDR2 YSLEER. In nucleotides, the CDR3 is TGCGCCAGCAGCCAAGACAGGGGTTACGAGCAGTACTTC. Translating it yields CASSQDRGYEQYF.

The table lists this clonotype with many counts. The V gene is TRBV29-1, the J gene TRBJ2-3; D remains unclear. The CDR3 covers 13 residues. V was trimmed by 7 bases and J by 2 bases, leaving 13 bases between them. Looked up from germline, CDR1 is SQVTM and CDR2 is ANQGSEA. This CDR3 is CSGATVYTDTQYF. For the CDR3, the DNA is TGCAGCGGAGCTACAGTATACACAGATACGCAGTATTTT.

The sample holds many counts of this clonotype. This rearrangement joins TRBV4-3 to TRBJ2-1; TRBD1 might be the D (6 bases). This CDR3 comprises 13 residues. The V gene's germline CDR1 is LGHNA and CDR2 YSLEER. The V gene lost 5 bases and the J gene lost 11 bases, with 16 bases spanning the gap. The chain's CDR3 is CASSRGTEEKQFF. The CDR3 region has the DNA TGCGCCAGCAGCAGGGGGACGGAAGAGAAGCAGTTCTTC.

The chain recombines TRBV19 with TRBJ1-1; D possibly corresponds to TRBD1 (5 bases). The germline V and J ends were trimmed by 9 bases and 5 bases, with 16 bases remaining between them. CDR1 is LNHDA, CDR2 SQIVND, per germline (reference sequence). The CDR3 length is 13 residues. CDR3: CASEWRGGTEAFF. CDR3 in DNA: TGTGCCAGCGAGTGGAGGGGAGGAACTGAAGCTTTCTTT.

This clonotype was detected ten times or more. The CDR3 is CRSTPVRTNTEAFF. DNA for the CDR3: TGCCGCTCCACCCCAGTACGGACGAACACTGAAGCTTTCTTT. The rearrangement links TRBV20-1 to TRBJ1-1; D gene unclear. Per the germline V gene, CDR1 is DFQATT and CDR2 is SNEGSKA (reference sequence). The CDR3 is made up of 14 amino acids.

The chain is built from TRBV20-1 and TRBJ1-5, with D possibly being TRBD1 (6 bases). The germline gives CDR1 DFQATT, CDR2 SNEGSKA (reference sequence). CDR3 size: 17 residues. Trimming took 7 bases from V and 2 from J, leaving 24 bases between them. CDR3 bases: TGCAGTGTCCGACAGGCCAGAGGCGGGGTAGGCAATCAGCCCCAGCATTTT. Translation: CSVRQARGGVGNQPQHF.

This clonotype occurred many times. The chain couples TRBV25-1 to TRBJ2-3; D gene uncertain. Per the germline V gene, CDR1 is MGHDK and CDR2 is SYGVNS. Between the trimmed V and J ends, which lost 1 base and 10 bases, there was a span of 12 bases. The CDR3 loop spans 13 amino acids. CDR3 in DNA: TGTGCCAGCAGTGAATTACCGGGCTCTGCGCAGTATTTT. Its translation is CASSELPGSAQYF.

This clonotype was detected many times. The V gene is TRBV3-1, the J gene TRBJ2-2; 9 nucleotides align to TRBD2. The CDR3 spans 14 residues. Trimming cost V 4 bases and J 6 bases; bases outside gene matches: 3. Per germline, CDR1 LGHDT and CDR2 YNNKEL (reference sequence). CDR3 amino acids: CASSLTSGPGELFF. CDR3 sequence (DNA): TGTGCCAGCAGCCTTACTAGCGGGCCCGGGGAGCTGTTTTTT.

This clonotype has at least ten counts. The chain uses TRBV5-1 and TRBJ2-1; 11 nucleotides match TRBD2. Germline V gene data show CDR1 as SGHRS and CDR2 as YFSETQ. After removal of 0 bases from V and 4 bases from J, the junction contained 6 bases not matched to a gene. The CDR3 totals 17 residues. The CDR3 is CASSLGVASGGYNEQFF. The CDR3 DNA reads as TGCGCCAGCAGCTTGGGAGTCGCTAGCGGGGGGTACAATGAGCAGTTCTTC. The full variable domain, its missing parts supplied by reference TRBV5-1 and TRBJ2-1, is KAGVTQTPRYLIKTRGQQVTLSCSPISGHRSVSWYQQTPGQGLQFLFEYFSETQRNKGNFPGRFSGRQFSNSRSEMNVSTLELGDSALYLCASSLGVASGGYNEQFFGPGTRLTVL.

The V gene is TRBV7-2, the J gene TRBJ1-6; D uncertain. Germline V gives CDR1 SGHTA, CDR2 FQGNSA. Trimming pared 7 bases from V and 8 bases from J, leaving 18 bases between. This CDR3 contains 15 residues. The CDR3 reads CASTTGWLRDSPLHF. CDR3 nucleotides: TGTGCCAGCACGACCGGTTGGCTTAGAGATTCACCCCTCCACTTT.

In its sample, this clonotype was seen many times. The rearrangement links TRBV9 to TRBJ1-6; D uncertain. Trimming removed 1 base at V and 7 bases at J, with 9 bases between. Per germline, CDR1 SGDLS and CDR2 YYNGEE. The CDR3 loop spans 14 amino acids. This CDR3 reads CASSVSTTNSPLHF. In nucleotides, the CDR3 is TGTGCCAGCAGCGTATCGACTACAAATTCACCCCTCCACTTT. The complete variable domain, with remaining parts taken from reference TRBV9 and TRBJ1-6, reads DSGVTQTPKHLITATGQRVTLRCSPRSGDLSVYWYQQSLDQGLQFLIQYYNGEERAKGNILERFSAQQFPDLHSELNLSSLELGDSALYFCASSVSTTNSPLHFGNGTRLTVT.

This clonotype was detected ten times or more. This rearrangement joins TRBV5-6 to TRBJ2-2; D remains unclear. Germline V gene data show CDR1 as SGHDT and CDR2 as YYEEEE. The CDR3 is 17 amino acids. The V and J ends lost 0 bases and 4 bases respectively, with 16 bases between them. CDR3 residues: CASSLAPGPRGTGELFF. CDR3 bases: TGTGCCAGCAGCTTGGCTCCGGGCCCGCGAGGCACCGGGGAGCTGTTTTTT. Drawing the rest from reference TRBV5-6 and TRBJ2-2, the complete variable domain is DAGVTQSPTHLIKTRGQQVTLRCSPKSGHDTVSWYQQALGQGPQFIFQYYEEEERQRGNFPDRFSGHQFPNYSSELNVNALLLGDSALYLCASSLAPGPRGTGELFFGEGSRLTVL.

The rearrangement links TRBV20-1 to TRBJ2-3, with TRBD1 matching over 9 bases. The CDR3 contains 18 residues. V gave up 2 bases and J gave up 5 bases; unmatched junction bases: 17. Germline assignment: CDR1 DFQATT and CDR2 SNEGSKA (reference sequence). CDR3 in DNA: TGCAGTGCTAGAAAAGGGGGGACAGGGAGGTTTTCTGGAGATACGCAGTATTTT. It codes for CSARKGGTGRFSGDTQYF.

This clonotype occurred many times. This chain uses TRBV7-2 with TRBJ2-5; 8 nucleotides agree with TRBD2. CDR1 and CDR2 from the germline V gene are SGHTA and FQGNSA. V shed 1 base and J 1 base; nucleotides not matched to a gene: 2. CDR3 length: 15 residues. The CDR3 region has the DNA TGTGCCAGCAGCTTAGTTGCGGGGGGCCAAGAGACCCAGTACTTC. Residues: CASSLVAGGQETQYF.